This T cell receptor (beta chain) was recovered during a study of blood T cell repertoires in COVID-19. Study background: Sites across the United States, Italy and Spain contributed samples from acute and convalescent COVID-19. From T cells, B-cell-depleted T cells, or PBMCs came the material, which was cDNA or gDNA.

Authors' methods: Researchers report that nucleated cell counts were estimated from reference gene primer amplification. Sequencing used immunoSEQ multiplex PCR; TCRdb keeps in-frame clones, though not all of them. The V and J calls and clone size come from that table; D and trimming were worked out from the DNA. The sample contains around 320,000 clones, about nine tenths of which appear only once. Trimming removed 9 bases from V and 0 bases from J, with 11 bases in between. The germline V gene encodes CDR1 SNHLY and CDR2 FYNNEI. The CDR3 is 14 amino acids. Specimen: peripheral blood. This chain uses TRBV2 with TRBJ2-2; no firm D call. This clonotype was sampled from a young man with active or convalescent COVID-19. The CDR3 region has the DNA TGTGCCAGGCGGCGCGCTACGAACACCGGGGAGCTGTTTTTT. Protein product: CARRRATNTGELFF. The full variable domain, its missing parts supplied by reference TRBV2 and TRBJ2-2, is EPEVTQTPSHQVTQMGQEVILRCVPISNHLYFYWYRQILGQKVEFLVSFYNNEISEKSEIFDDQFSVERPDGSNFTLKIRSTKLEDSAMYFCARRRATNTGELFFGEGSRLTVL.